A single sample is the source of the 31 T cell receptor beta chains below, sequenced in a study of cytomegalovirus exposure and HLA in healthy donors (dated by TCRdb to about 2017). Library preparation used the immunoSEQ multiplex PCR assay. The multiplex PCR relied on a mix of 60 forward primers for TCR Vbeta segments and 13 reverse primers for TCR Jbeta segments. What TCRdb holds here is the immuneACCESS table cut down to in-frame rearrangements. Part of the clones is not present; checked against another copy, under half of the missing clones reflect an unresolved V gene, and the others are unexplained. This sample's listing comprises some 39,000 clones. The ten most abundant clones make up over 3.5% of the sample. The sequencing input was PBMCs. The receptors were gathered from a male donor in good health and CMV-seronegative.

The chain combines TRBV6-4 with TRBJ2-3; 12 nucleotides match TRBD2. Trimming at V came to 4 bases and at J to 2 bases, leaving 1 base not matched to a gene. The germline gives CDR1 MRHNA, CDR2 SNTAGT. This CDR3 is 15 amino acids long. The chain's CDR3 is CASSASGGATDTQYF. CDR3 bases: TGTGCCAGCAGTGCTAGCGGGGGGGCCACAGATACGCAGTATTTT.

The rearrangement joins TRBV7-2 to TRBJ2-3; possibly TRBD1 for D (5 bases). CDR1 and CDR2 from the germline V gene are SGHTA and FQGNSA. The V end lost 1 base, the J end lost 4 bases, and 15 bases lay between the germline ends. The CDR3 runs 16 residues. The CDR3 region is CASSLVSGQGADTQYF. The CDR3 nucleotides are TGTGCCAGCAGCTTAGTGTCAGGGCAGGGCGCAGATACGCAGTATTTT.

The chain combines TRBV5-1 with TRBJ1-2; TRBD1 aligns across 8 bases. The ends lost 4 bases at V and 3 bases at J; junction bases unmatched: 8. The CDR3 covers 15 residues. The germline V gene has CDR1 SGHRS and CDR2 YFSETQ. As DNA, the CDR3 is TGCGCCAGCAGCCTAGGACAGGGAAGGGACTATGGCTACACCTTC. Translating it yields CASSLGQGRDYGYTF.

Measured by frequency, this clone is medium-sized. This chain connects TRBV7-9 to TRBJ2-1; D possibly corresponds to TRBD2 (7 bases). This CDR3 has 16 amino acids. Trimming removed 1 base at V and 9 bases at J, with 19 bases between. The V gene's germline CDR1 is SEHNR and CDR2 FQNEAQ (reference sequence). The CDR3 DNA follows: TGTGCCAGCAGCTTAGGGCAGGGGAGGGTATTGGCTGAGCAGTTCTTC. Protein sequence: CASSLGQGRVLAEQFF.

This chain uses TRBV15 with TRBJ2-7, with TRBD2 identical over 7 bases. The V gene end was trimmed by 3 bases and the J gene end by 5 bases; junction bases not matched to a gene: 13. CDR1 and CDR2 from the germline V gene are LNHNV and YYDKDF (reference sequence). The CDR3 loop spans 16 amino acids. Written as DNA, the CDR3 is TGTGCCACCAGCAGTGCCGGACTAGTCTTGGTCGACGAGCAGTACTTC. Protein product: CATSSAGLVLVDEQYF.

The chain joins TRBV19 to TRBJ1-4, with 8 bases lining up with TRBD1. V shed 7 bases and J 8 bases; nucleotides not matched to a gene: 0. The germline CDR1 and CDR2 sequences are LNHDA and SQIVND (reference sequence). CDR3 length: 11 amino acids. CDR3 loop: CASTGGEKLFF. CDR3 sequence (DNA): TGTGCCAGTACAGGGGGCGAAAAACTGTTTTTT. The complete variable domain, with remaining parts taken from reference TRBV19 and TRBJ1-4, reads DGGITQSPKYLFRKEGQNVTLSCEQNLNHDAMYWYRQDPGQGLRLIYYSQIVNDFQKGDIAEGYSVSREKKESFPLTVTSAQKNPTAFYLCASTGGEKLFFGSGTQLSVL.

The chain carries TRBV10-3 and TRBJ2-5; TRBD1 aligns across 12 bases. The J call may not be correct, given that the DNA end is closer to TRBJ2-7. The CDR3 is 13 residues long. Germline CDR1 is ENHRY and CDR2 is SYGVKD. CDR3 DNA sequence: TGTGCCATCGCCGGGACAGGGGGCGGCGAGCAGTACTTC. Protein: CAIAGTGGGEQYF.

The V gene is TRBV9, the J gene TRBJ2-3, with 7 bases identical to TRBD2. V trimming: 3 bases; J trimming: 1 base; junction bases outside the gene matches: 5. This CDR3 region has 15 residues. The germline V gene has CDR1 SGDLS and CDR2 YYNGEE. The CDR3 region has the DNA TGTGCCAGCAGCGAACCTCGGGGGGGCACAGATACGCAGTATTTT. As protein: CASSEPRGGTDTQYF. Supplemented by reference TRBV9 and TRBJ2-3, the full variable domain reads DSGVTQTPKHLITATGQRVTLRCSPRSGDLSVYWYQQSLDQGLQFLIQYYNGEERAKGNILERFSAQQFPDLHSELNLSSLELGDSALYFCASSEPRGGTDTQYFGPGTRLTVL.

The rearrangement links TRBV2 to TRBJ2-7; TRBD1 matches 11 bases. The germline V gene has CDR1 SNHLY and CDR2 FYNNEI. This CDR3 is built from 17 residues. Trimming at V came to 1 base and at J to 4 bases, leaving 9 bases not matched to a gene. The CDR3 here is CASSEVGTGGTDYEQYF. Here the CDR3 DNA reads TGTGCCAGCAGTGAAGTGGGGACAGGGGGGACGGATTACGAGCAGTACTTC.

V usage is TRBV7-6 and J usage is TRBJ1-4, with no clear D. V was shortened by 5 bases and J by 0 bases, with 10 bases between the two germline ends. The germline CDR1 and CDR2 sequences are SGHVS and FNYEAQ. CDR3 length: 15 amino acids. CDR3 sequence: CASSLLDATNEKLFF. The CDR3 DNA reads TGTGCCAGCAGCCTACTTGATGCAACTAATGAAAAACTGTTTTTT.

The chain couples TRBV20-1 to TRBJ2-3; D is undetermined. CDR3 length equals 11 residues. V lost 5 bases, J lost 6 bases, and 9 bases lay in between. The germline V gene encodes CDR1 DFQATT and CDR2 SNEGSKA (reference sequence). The DNA for the CDR3 is TGCAGTGCTTCAGTTTGGGATACGCAGTATTTT. Translated: CSASVWDTQYF.

The CDR3 DNA follows: TGTGCCAGTGCCCAGGGTAATAATCAGCCCCAGCATTTT. Translating it yields CASAQGNNQPQHF. This sequence joins TRBV19 and TRBJ1-5; TRBD1 is a possible D gene (5 bases). CDR3 length: 13 amino acids. V lost 8 bases and J lost 4, with 12 bases in between. Per germline, CDR1 LNHDA and CDR2 SQIVND (reference sequence).

This chain connects TRBV6-1 to TRBJ2-3; D perhaps matches TRBD2 (7 bases). The germline V gene has CDR1 MNHNS and CDR2 SASEGT. With 4 bases removed from V and 4 bases from J, the gap between germline ends came to 18 bases. The CDR3 contains 16 residues. CDR3: CASSGLFRGAPDTQYF. The CDR3 nucleotides are TGTGCCAGCAGTGGTTTGTTCCGGGGGGCCCCAGATACGCAGTATTTT.

The rearrangement joins TRBV10-3 to TRBJ2-7, with D possibly matching TRBD1 (6 bases). V shed 6 bases and J shed 6 bases, with 15 bases lying between them. This CDR3 has 13 residues. Germline V lookup: CDR1 ENHRY, CDR2 SYGVKD. The CDR3 reads CAIRGGIEPEQYF. Here the CDR3 DNA reads TGTGCCATCAGAGGGGGAATAGAGCCCGAGCAGTACTTC.

The rearrangement joins TRBV6-1 to TRBJ2-1; 7 nucleotides agree with TRBD2. The CDR3 runs 15 residues. Germline V gene data show CDR1 as MNHNS and CDR2 as SASEGT. With V trimmed by 1 base and J by 7 bases, 7 bases remained unmatched. In DNA, the CDR3 is TGTGCCAGCAGTGAAGGGGGTAGCGGGCGGAATGAGCAGTTCTTC. Translated, it gives CASSEGGSGRNEQFF.

DNA of the CDR3: TGTGCCAGCAGAAGAGATAGCAATCAGCCCCAGCATTTT. Protein: CASRRDSNQPQHF. This chain uses TRBV2 with TRBJ1-5; D is uncertain. V lost 6 bases and J 0 bases, leaving 6 bases between the germline ends. The CDR3 consists of 13 residues. Germline V gene lookup returns CDR1 SNHLY and CDR2 FYNNEI.

The rearrangement links TRBV5-1 to TRBJ2-2; D gene unclear. The V gene lost 0 bases and the J gene lost 2 bases, with 8 bases spanning the gap. Looked up from germline, CDR1 is SGHRS and CDR2 is YFSETQ. The CDR3 consists of 15 residues. The CDR3, as DNA: TGCGCCAGCAGCTTGGCGAGCTACAACACCGGGGAGCTGTTTTTT. This codes for CASSLASYNTGELFF.

This chain connects TRBV7-9 to TRBJ1-4; perhaps TRBD1 as D (5 bases). The CDR3 contains 14 residues. Per germline, CDR1 SEHNR and CDR2 FQNEAQ (reference sequence). Trimming pared 3 bases from V and 3 bases from J, leaving 8 bases between. As DNA, the CDR3 is TGTGCCAGCAGCTTGACAGCCTCTAATGAAAAACTGTTTTTT. Translating it yields CASSLTASNEKLFF. The full variable domain, rest sourced from reference TRBV7-9 and TRBJ1-4, is DTGVSQNPRHKITKRGQNVTFRCDPISEHNRLYWYRQTLGQGPEFLTYFQNEAQLEKSRLLSDRFSAERPKGSFSTLEIQRTEQGDSAMYLCASSLTASNEKLFFGSGTQLSVL.

The chain joins TRBV5-1 to TRBJ2-1; 10 bases are shared with TRBD2. V shed 1 base, J shed 0 bases, and the junction held 7 bases outside the gene matches. The CDR3 has 18 amino acids. CDR1 SGHRS and CDR2 YFSETQ come from the germline V gene. In nucleotides, the CDR3 is TGCGCCAGCAGCTTGTATGGCGCTAGCGGGGGCTCCTACAATGAGCAGTTCTTC. Protein: CASSLYGASGGSYNEQFF.

The chain has TRBV5-1 and TRBJ1-3; weak D call: TRBD1 (6 bases). CDR1 is SGHRS, CDR2 YFSETQ, per germline. V shed 3 bases and J shed 0 bases, with 16 bases lying between them. The CDR3 runs to 17 residues. The CDR3 reads CASSSSPGASSGNTIYF. In DNA form, the CDR3 reads TGCGCCAGCAGCTCAAGTCCAGGGGCCAGCTCTGGAAACACCATATATTTT. Combining the CDR3 with reference TRBV5-1 and TRBJ1-3 gives the whole variable domain KAGVTQTPRYLIKTRGQQVTLSCSPISGHRSVSWYQQTPGQGLQFLFEYFSETQRNKGNFPGRFSGRQFSNSRSEMNVSTLELGDSALYLCASSSSPGASSGNTIYFGEGSWLTVV.

The rearrangement joins TRBV9 to TRBJ2-2, with D possibly TRBD2 on 6 matching bases. Germline CDR1 is SGDLS and CDR2 is YYNGEE. The CDR3 is made up of 15 amino acids. V lost 1 base and J 5 bases, leaving 12 bases between the germline ends. The CDR3 coding sequence is TGTGCCAGCAGCGTAACAAGCGGAGGGACCGGGGAGCTGTTTTTT. Translated, it gives CASSVTSGGTGELFF.

The chain uses TRBV25-1 and TRBJ2-5, with TRBD1 matching 7 bases. With the DNA end fitting TRBJ2-7 better, the J assignment may be wrong. CDR3 length: 12 residues. The V gene's germline CDR1 is MGHDK and CDR2 SYGVNS. CDR3 nucleotide sequence: TGTGCCAGCACCCGACAGGGCCACGAGCAGTACTTC. Its protein is CASTRQGHEQYF.

V gene TRBV6-5 combines with J gene TRBJ2-7, with TRBD1 matching over 9 bases. Germline V gives CDR1 MNHEY, CDR2 SVGAGI. This CDR3 has 14 amino acids. The V and J ends lost 2 bases and 6 bases, in that order; junction bases with no gene match: 5. CDR3 protein: CASSYDRGAGEQYF. The CDR3, as DNA: TGTGCCAGCAGTTACGACAGGGGGGCCGGCGAGCAGTACTTC.

The V gene is TRBV11-2, the J gene TRBJ1-2; 7 bases align to TRBD1. J was trimmed by 3 bases and V by 3 bases; bases with no gene match: 7. The CDR3 sequence is 15 residues long. CDR1 SGHAT and CDR2 FQNNGV come from the germline V gene. For the CDR3, the DNA is TGTGCCAGCAGCTTTCAAAGGGGGCGCCACTATGGCTACACCTTC. Residues: CASSFQRGRHYGYTF.

The genes are TRBV18 and TRBJ2-7; TRBD2 matches at 13 bases. V was clipped by 0 bases and J by 5 bases; unmatched bases: 4. The CDR3 length is 16 residues. Germline assignment: CDR1 KGHSH and CDR2 LQKENI. The chain's CDR3 is CASSPPGLAGVHEQYF. In DNA, the CDR3 is TGTGCCAGCTCACCACCTGGACTAGCGGGGGTGCACGAGCAGTACTTC.

This chain uses TRBV5-4 with TRBJ1-1, with a tentative D call TRBD1 (5 bases). With 2 bases removed from V and 7 bases from J, the gap between germline ends came to 12 bases. This CDR3 spans 13 amino acids. Germline CDR1 is SGHNT and CDR2 is YYREEE (reference sequence). CDR3 loop: CASSLRGGSEAFF. DNA for the CDR3: TGTGCCAGCAGCTTAAGGGGCGGTAGTGAAGCTTTCTTT.

This clone shows up as medium-sized (0.01 to 0.1%) by frequency. The J gene is TRBJ1-1, the V gene TRBV6-4, with a possible D match to TRBD1 (6 bases). Germline V gene lookup returns CDR1 MRHNA and CDR2 SNTAGT. The CDR3 consists of 13 residues. The V end lost 6 bases, the J end lost 5 bases, and 13 bases lay between the germline ends. CDR3 region: CASSRDIETEAFF. Here the CDR3 DNA reads TGTGCCAGCAGCCGGGACATTGAGACTGAAGCTTTCTTT.

Here the CDR3 DNA reads TGTGCCAGTAGTGGGTCAGGGGTTAGCCAGACCCAGTACTTC. Protein: CASSGSGVSQTQYF. The chain is built from TRBV19 and TRBJ2-5; D is perhaps TRBD1 (6 bases). This CDR3 comprises 14 residues. Germline V gene data show CDR1 as LNHDA and CDR2 as SQIVND (reference sequence). V lost 5 bases, J lost 6 bases, and 16 bases lay in between.

The chain employs TRBV29-1 and TRBJ2-5; a possible D gene is TRBD1 (6 bases). The CDR3 has 14 residues. From germline, CDR1 is SQVTM and CDR2 ANQGSEA. Trimming pared 7 bases from V and 5 bases from J, leaving 20 bases between. The CDR3 bases are TGCAGCGCCCTAATGGGCAGGGGAGACGAGACCCAGTACTTC. Translated, it gives CSALMGRGDETQYF.

V and J are TRBV7-9 and TRBJ2-7; 7 nucleotides align to TRBD1. J was trimmed by 3 bases and V by 1 base; bases with no gene match: 3. The CDR3 runs 14 residues. Germline CDR1 SEHNR, CDR2 FQNEAQ (reference sequence). For the CDR3, the DNA is TGTGCCAGCAGCTTAGGACAGGGCTTCTACGAGCAGTACTTC. It translates to CASSLGQGFYEQYF. The full variable domain, rest sourced from reference TRBV7-9 and TRBJ2-7, is DTGVSQNPRHKITKRGQNVTFRCDPISEHNRLYWYRQTLGQGPEFLTYFQNEAQLEKSRLLSDRFSAERPKGSFSTLEIQRTEQGDSAMYLCASSLGQGFYEQYFGPGTRLTVT.

This rearrangement joins TRBV6-1 to TRBJ1-6; possibly TRBD1 for D (6 bases). The germline gives CDR1 MNHNS, CDR2 SASEGT. This CDR3 has 13 residues. V dropped 6 bases and J dropped 7 bases, with 10 bases sitting between them. CDR3 sequence (DNA): TGTGCCAGCAGACAGGGTGGGAATTCACCCCTCCACTTT. Encoded protein: CASRQGGNSPLHF.